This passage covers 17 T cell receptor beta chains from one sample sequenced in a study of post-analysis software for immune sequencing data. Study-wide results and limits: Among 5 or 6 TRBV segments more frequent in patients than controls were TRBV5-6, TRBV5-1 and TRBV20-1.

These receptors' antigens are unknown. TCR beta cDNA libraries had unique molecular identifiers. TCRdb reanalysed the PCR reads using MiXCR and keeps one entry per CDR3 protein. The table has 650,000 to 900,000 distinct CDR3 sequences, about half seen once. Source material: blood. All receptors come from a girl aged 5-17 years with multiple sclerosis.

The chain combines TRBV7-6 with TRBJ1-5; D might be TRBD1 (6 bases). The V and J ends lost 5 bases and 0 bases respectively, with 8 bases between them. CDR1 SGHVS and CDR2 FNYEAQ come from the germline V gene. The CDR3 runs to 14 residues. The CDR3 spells CASSPGASNQPQHF. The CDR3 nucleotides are TGTGCCAGCAGCCCGGGGGCTAGCAATCAGCCCCAGCATTTT.

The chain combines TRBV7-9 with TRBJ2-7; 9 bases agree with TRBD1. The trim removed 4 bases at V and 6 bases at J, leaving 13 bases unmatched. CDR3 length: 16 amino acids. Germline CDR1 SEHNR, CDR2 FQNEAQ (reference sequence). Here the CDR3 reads CASSSGQGPSTCEQYF. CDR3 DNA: TGTGCCAGCAGCTCGGGACAGGGCCCCTCCACGTGCGAGCAGTACTTC. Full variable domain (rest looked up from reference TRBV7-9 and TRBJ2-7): DTGVSQNPRHKITKRGQNVTFRCDPISEHNRLYWYRQTLGQGPEFLTYFQNEAQLEKSRLLSDRFSAERPKGSFSTLEIQRTEQGDSAMYLCASSSGQGPSTCEQYFGPGTRLTVT.

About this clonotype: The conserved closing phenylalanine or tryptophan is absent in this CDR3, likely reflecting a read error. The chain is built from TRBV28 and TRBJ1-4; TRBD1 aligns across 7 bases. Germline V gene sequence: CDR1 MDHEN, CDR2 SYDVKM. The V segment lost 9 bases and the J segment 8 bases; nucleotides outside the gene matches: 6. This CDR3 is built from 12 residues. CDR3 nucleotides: TGTGCCAGTCGACAGGGTTACGAAAAACTGTTTTTG. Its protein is CASRQGYEKLFL.

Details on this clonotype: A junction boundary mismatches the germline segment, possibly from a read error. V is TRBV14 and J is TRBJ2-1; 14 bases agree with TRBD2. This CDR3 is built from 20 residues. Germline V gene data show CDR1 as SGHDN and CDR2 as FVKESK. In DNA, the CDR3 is TGCGCCAGCAGCCAAGGACTAGCGGGAGGAAAGGGTAAGGGCTACAATGAGCAGTTCTTC. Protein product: CASSQGLAGGKGKGYNEQFF.

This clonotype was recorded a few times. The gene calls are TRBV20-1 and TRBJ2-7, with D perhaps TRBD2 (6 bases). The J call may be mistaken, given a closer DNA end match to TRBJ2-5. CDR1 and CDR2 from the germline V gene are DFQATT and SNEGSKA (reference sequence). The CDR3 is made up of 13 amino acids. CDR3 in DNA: TGCAGTGCGGGAGGATTTAATGTAGAGACCCAGTACTTC. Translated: CSAGGFNVETQYF.

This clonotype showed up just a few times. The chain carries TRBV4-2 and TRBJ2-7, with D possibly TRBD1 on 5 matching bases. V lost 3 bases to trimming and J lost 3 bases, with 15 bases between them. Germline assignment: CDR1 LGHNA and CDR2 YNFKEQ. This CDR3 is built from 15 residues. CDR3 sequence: CASSQIGQGNYEQYF. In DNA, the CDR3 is TGTGCCAGCAGCCAGATAGGGCAGGGAAACTACGAGCAGTACTTC.

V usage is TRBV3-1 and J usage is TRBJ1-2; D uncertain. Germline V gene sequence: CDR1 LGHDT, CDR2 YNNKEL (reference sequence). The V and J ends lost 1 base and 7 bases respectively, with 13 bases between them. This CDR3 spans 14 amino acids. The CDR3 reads CASSQGARPAGYTF. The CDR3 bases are TGTGCCAGCAGCCAAGGGGCCAGGCCTGCTGGCTACACCTTC.

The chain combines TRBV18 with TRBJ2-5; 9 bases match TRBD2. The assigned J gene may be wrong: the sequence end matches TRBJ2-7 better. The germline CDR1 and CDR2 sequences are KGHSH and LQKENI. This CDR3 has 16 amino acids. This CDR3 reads CASSPTGGRANYEQYF. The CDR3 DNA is TGTGCCAGCTCACCGACTGGCGGGAGGGCCAACTACGAGCAGTACTTC.

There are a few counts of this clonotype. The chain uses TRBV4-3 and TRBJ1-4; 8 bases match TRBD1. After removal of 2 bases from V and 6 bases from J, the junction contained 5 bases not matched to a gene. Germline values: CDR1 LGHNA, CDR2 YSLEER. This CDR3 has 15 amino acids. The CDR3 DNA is TGCGCCAGCAGCCAACAGGGGGCGGTGGATGAAAAACTGTTTTTT. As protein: CASSQQGAVDEKLFF.

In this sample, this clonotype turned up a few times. CDR3 nucleotides: TGCAGTGCCGTCCCCGGGACTAGAAGCGCTAATGAGCAGTTCTTC. It specifies CSAVPGTRSANEQFF. V and J are TRBV20-1 and TRBJ2-1, with TRBD2 matching over 8 bases. The germline gives CDR1 DFQATT, CDR2 SNEGSKA (reference sequence). This CDR3 is built from 15 residues. Trimming at V came to 6 bases and at J to 7 bases, leaving 14 bases not matched to a gene.

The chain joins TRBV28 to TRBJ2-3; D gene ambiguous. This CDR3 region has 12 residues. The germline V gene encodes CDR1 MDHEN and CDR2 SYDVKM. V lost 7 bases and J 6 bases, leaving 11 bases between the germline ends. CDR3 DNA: TGTGCCAGCATACGAGGTACCGATACGCAGTATTTT. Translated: CASIRGTDTQYF.

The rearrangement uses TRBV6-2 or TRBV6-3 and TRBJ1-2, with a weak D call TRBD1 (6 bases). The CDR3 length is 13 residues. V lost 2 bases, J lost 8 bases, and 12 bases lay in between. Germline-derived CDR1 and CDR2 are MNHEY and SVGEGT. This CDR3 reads CASSYRTEAGYTF. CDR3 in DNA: TGTGCCAGCAGTTACCGGACAGAAGCCGGCTACACCTTC.

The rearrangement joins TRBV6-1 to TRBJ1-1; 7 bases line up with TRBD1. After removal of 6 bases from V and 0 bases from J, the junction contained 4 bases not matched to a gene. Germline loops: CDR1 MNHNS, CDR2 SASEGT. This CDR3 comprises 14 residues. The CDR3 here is CASSVTGMNTEAFF. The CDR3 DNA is TGTGCCAGCAGCGTGACAGGGATGAACACTGAAGCTTTCTTT.

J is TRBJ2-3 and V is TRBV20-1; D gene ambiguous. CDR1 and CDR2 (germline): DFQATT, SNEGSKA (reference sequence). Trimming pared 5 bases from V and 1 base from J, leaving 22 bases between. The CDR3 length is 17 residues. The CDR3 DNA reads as TGCAGTGCTCATCGATCGACCTCAGCATACGGCACAGATACGCAGTATTTT. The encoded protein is CSAHRSTSAYGTDTQYF.

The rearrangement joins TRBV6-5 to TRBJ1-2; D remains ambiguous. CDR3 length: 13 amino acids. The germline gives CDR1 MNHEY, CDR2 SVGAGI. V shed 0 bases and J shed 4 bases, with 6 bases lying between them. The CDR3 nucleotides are TGTGCCAGCAGTTACTCCACAAGCTATGGCTACACCTTC. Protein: CASSYSTSYGYTF.

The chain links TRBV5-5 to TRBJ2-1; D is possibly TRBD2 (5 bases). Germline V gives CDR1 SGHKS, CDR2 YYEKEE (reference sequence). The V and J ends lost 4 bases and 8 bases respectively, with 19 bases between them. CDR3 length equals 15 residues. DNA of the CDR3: TGTGCCAGCAGCGTGTGGCTCAGCGAGGGTGATGAGCAGTTCTTC. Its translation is CASSVWLSEGDEQFF.

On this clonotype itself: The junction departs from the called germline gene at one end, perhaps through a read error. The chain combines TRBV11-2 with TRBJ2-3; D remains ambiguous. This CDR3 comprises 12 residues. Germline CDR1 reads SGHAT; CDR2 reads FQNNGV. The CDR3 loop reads CASSLSTDAQYF. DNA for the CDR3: TGTGCCAGCAGCTTAAGCACAGATGCGCAGTATTTT.